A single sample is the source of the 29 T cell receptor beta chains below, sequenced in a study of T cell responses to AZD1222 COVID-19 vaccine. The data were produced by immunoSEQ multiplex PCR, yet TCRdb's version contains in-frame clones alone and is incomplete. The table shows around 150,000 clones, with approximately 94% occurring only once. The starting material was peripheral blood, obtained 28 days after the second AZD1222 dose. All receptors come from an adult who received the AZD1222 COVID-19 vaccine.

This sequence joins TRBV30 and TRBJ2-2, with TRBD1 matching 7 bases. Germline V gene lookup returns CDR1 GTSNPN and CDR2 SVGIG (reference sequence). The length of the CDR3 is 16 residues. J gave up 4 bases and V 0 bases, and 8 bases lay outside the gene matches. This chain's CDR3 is CAWSVEGARGTGELFF. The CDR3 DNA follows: TGTGCCTGGAGTGTAGAGGGGGCAAGGGGCACCGGGGAGCTGTTTTTT.

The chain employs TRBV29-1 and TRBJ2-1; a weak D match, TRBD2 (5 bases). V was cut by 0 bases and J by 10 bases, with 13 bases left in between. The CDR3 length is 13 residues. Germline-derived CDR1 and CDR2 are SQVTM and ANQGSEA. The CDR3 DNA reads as TGCAGCGTTGAAGAAAGAGTAGAGCGGGAGCAGTTCTTC. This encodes CSVEERVEREQFF.

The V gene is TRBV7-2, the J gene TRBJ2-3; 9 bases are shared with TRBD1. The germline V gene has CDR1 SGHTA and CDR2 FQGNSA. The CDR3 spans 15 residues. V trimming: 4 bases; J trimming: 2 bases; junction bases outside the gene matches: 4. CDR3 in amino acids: CASSSTGGFTDTQYF. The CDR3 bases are TGTGCCAGCAGCTCGACAGGGGGGTTCACAGATACGCAGTATTTT.

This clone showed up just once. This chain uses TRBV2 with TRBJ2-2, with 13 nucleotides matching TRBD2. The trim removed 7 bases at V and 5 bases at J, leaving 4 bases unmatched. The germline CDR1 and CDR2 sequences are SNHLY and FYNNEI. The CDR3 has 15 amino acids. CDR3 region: CASTTGLAGTGELFF. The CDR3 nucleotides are TGTGCCAGCACGACGGGACTAGCGGGAACCGGGGAGCTGTTTTTT.

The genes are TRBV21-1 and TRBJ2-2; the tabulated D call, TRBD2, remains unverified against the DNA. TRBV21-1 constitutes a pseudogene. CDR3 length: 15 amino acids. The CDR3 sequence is CASSKRKRENGELFF. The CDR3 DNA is TGTGCCAGCAGCAAAAGGAAGCGGGAAAACGGGGAGCTGTTTTTT.

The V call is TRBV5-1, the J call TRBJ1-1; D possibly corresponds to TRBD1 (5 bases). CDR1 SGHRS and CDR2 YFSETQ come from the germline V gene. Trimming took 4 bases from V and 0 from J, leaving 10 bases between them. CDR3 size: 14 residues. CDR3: CASSLGLMNTEAFF. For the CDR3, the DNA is TGCGCCAGCAGCCTGGGACTCATGAACACTGAAGCTTTCTTT.

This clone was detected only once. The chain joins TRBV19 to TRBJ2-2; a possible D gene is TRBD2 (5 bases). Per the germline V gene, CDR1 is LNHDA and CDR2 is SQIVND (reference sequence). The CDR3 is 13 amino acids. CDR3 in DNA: TGTGGGGCCTCCGGCTGGGAGACCGGGGAGCTGTTTTTT. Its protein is CGASGWETGELFF.

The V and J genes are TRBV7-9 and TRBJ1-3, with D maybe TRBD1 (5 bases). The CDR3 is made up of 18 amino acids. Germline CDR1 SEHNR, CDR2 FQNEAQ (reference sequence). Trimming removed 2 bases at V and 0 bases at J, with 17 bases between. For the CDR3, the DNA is TGTGCCAGCAGCTTATCTTGGGGGAAAGGGCGCTCTGGAAACACCATATATTTT. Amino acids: CASSLSWGKGRSGNTIYF.

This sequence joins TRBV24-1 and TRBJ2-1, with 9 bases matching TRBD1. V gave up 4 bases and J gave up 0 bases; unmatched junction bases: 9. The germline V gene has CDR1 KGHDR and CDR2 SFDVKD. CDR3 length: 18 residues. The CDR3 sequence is CATSDASGQGSSYNEQFF. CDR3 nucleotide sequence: TGTGCCACCAGTGACGCCAGTGGACAGGGGAGCTCCTACAATGAGCAGTTCTTC.

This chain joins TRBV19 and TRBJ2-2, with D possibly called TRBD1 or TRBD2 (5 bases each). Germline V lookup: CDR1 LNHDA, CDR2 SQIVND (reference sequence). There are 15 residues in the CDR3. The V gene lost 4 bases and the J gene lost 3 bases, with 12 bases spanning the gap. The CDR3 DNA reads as TGTGCCAGTAGTAGTGGCCAGGGACACACCGGGGAGCTGTTTTTT. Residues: CASSSGQGHTGELFF.

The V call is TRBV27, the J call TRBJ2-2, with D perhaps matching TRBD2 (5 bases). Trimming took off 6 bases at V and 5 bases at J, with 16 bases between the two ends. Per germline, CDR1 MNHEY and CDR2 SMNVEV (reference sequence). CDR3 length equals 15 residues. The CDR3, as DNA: TGTGCCAGCAGCTCGACCCGACCGGGGACCGGGGAGCTGTTTTTT. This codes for CASSSTRPGTGELFF.

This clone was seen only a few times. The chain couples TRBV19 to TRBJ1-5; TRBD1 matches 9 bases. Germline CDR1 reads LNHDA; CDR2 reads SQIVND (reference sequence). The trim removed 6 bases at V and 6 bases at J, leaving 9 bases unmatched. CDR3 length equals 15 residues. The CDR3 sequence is CASRHPDRGGQPQHF. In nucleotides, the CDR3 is TGTGCCAGTAGGCACCCCGACAGGGGGGGTCAGCCCCAGCATTTT.

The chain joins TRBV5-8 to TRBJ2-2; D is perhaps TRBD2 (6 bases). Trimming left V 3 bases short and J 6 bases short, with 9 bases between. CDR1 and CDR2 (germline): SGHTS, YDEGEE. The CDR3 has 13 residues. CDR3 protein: CASSSRGAGELFF. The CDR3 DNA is TGTGCCAGCAGCTCGCGCGGGGCCGGGGAGCTGTTTTTT.

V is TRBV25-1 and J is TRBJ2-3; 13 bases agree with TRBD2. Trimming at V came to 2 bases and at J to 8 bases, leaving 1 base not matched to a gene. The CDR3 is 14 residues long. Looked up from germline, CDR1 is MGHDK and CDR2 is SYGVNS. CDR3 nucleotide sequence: TGTGCCAGCAGTGAAAGACTAGCGGGAGGTACGCAGTATTTT. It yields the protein CASSERLAGGTQYF. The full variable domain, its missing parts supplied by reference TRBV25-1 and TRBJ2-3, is EADIYQTPRYLVIGTGKKITLECSQTMGHDKMYWYQQDPGMELHLIHYSYGVNSTEKGDLSSESTVSRIRTEHFPLTLESARPSHTSQYLCASSERLAGGTQYFGPGTRLTVL.

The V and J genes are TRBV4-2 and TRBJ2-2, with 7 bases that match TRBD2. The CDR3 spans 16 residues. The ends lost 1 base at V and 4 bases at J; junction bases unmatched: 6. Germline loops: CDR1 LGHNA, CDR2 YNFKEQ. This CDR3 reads CASSQALAARTGELFF. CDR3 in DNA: TGTGCCAGCAGCCAAGCTCTAGCGGCCCGCACCGGGGAGCTGTTTTTT.

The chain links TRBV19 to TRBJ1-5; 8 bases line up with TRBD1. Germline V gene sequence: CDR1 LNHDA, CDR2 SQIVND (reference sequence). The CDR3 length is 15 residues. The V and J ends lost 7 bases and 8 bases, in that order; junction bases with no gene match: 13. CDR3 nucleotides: TGTGCCAGTACCGGGCGCGGACAGGGATGGAAGCCCCAGCATTTT. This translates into CASTGRGQGWKPQHF.

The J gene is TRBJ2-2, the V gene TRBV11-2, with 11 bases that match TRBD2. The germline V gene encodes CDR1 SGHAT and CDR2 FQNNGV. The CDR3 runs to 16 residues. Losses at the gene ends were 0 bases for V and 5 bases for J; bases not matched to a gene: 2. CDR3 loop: CASSLDLAGGTGELFF. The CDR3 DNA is TGTGCCAGCAGCTTAGATTTAGCGGGAGGGACCGGGGAGCTGTTTTTT.

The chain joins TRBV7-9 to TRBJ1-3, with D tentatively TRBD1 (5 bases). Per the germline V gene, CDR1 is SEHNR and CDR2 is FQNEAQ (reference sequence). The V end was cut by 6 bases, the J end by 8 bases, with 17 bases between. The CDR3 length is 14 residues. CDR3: CASSLDGLGDTIYF. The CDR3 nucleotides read TGTGCCAGCAGTCTCGACGGGTTGGGGGACACCATATATTTT.

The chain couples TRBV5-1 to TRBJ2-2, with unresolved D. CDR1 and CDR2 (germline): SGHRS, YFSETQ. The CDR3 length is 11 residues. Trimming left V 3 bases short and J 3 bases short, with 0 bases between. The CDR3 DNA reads TGCGCCAGCAGCTACACCGGGGAGCTGTTTTTT. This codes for CASSYTGELFF.

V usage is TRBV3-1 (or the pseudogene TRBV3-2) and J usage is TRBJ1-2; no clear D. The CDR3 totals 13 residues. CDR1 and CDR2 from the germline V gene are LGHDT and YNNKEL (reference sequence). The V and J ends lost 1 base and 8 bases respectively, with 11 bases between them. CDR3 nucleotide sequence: TGTGCCAGCAGCCAAGGGGTCCCGGGAGGCTACACCTTC. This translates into CASSQGVPGGYTF.

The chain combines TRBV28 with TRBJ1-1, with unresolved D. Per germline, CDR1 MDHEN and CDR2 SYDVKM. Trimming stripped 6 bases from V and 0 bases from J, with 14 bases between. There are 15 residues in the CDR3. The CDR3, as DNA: TGTGCCAGCAGGGAGGGAGGTCGGCTGAACACTGAAGCTTTCTTT. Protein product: CASREGGRLNTEAFF.

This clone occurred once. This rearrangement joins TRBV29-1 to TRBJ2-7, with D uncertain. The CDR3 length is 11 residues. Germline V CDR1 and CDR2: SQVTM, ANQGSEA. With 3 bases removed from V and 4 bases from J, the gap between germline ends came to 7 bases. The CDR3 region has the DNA TGCAGCGTTGATATCTCGTACGAGCAGTACTTC. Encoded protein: CSVDISYEQYF.

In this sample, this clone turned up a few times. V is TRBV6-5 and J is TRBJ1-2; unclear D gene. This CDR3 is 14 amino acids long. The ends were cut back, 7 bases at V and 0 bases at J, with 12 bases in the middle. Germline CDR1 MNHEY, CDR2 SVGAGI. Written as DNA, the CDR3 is TGTGCCAGCAAATCGGGCAGCTCTAACTATGGCTACACCTTC. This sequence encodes CASKSGSSNYGYTF.

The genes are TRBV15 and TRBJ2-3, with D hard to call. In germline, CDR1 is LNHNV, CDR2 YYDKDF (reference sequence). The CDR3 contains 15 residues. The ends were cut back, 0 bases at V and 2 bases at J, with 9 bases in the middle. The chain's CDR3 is CATSRDDRVTDTQYF. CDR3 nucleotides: TGTGCCACCAGCAGAGATGATAGGGTCACAGATACGCAGTATTTT.

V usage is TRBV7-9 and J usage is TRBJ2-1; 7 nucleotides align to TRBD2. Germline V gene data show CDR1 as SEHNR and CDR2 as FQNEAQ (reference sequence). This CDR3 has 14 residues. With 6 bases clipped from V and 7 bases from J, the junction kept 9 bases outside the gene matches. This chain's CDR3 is CASRESGGGNEQFF. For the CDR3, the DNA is TGTGCCAGCAGGGAGTCGGGGGGAGGAAATGAGCAGTTCTTC. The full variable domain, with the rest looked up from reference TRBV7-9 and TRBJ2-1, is DTGVSQNPRHKITKRGQNVTFRCDPISEHNRLYWYRQTLGQGPEFLTYFQNEAQLEKSRLLSDRFSAERPKGSFSTLEIQRTEQGDSAMYLCASRESGGGNEQFFGPGTRLTVL.

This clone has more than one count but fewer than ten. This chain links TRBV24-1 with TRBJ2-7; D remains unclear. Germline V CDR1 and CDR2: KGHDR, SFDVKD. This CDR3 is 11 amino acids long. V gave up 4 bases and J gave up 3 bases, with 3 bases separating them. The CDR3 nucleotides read TGTGCCACCAGTGACGGCTACGAGCAGTACTTC. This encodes CATSDGYEQYF.

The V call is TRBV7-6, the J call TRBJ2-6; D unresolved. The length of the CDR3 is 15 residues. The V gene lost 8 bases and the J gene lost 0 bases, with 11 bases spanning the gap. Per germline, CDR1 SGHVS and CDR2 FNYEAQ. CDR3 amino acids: CASSPLSSGANVLTF. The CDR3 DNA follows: TGTGCCAGCTCCCCACTAAGCTCTGGGGCCAACGTCCTGACTTTC.

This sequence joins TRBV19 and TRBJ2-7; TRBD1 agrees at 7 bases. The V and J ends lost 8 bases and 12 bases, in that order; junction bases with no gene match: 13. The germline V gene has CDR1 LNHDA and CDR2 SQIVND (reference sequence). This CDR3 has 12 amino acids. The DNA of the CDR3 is TGTGCCAGTTTTCATCCGGAGGACAGGATGTACTTC. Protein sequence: CASFHPEDRMYF.

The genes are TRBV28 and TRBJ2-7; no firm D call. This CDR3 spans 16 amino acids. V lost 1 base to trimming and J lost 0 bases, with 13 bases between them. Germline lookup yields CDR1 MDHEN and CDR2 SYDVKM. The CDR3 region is CASSLFRLRSSYEQYF. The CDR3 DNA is TGTGCCAGCAGTTTATTCAGACTCAGGAGCTCCTACGAGCAGTACTTC.